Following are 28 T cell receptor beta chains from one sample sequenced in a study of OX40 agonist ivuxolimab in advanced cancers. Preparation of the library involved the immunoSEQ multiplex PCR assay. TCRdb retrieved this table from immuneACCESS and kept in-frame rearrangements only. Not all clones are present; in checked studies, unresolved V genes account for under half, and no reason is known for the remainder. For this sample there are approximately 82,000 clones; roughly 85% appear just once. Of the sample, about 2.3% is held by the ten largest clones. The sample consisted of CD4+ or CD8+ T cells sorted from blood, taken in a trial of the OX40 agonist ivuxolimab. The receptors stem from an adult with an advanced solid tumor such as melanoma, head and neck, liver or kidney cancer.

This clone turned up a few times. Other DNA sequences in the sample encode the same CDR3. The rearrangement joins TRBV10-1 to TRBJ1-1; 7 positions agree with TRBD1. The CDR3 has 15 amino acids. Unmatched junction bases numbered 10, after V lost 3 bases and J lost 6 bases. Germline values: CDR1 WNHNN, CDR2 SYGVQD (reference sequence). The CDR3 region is CASSERQGRTAEAFF. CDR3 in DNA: TGCGCCAGCAGTGAAAGACAGGGCCGAACCGCTGAAGCTTTCTTT.

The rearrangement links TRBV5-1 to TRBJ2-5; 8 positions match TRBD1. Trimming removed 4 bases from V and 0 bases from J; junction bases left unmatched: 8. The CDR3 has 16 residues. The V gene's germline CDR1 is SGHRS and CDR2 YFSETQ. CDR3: CASSHGGQGYQETQYF. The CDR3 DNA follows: TGCGCCAGCAGCCACGGAGGACAGGGCTACCAAGAGACCCAGTACTTC.

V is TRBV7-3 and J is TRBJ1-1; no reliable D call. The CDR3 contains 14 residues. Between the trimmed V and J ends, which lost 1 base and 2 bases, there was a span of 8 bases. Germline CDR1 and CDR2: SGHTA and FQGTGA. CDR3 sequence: CASSLNAGNTEAFF. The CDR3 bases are TGTGCCAGCAGCTTAAATGCGGGTAACACTGAAGCTTTCTTT.

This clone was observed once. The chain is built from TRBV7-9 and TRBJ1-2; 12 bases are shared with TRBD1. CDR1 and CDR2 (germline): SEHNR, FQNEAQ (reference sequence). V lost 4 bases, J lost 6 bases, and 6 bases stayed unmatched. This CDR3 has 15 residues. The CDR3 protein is CASSSTGTGGDGYTF. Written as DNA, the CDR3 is TGTGCCAGCAGCTCAACCGGGACAGGGGGCGATGGCTACACCTTC.

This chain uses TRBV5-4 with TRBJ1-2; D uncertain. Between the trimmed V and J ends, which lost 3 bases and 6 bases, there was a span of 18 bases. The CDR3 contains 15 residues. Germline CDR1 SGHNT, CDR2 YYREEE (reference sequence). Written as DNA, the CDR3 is TGTGCCAGCAGCTCGAGGTCTGGGAGCTCACATGGCTACACCTTC. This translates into CASSSRSGSSHGYTF.

The CDR3: CSVEDRRYYEQYF. CDR3 nucleotide sequence: TGCAGCGTTGAAGATCGCAGGTACTACGAGCAGTACTTC. This chain links TRBV29-1 with TRBJ2-7, with no clear D. V was clipped by 0 bases and J by 3 bases, with 9 bases between them. The germline gives CDR1 SQVTM, CDR2 ANQGSEA. This CDR3 has 13 residues.

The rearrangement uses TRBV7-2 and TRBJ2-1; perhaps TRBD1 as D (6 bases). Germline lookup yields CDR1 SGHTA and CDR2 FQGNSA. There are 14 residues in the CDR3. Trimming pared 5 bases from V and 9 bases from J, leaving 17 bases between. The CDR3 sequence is CASSTRQSRGEQFF. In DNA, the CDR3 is TGTGCCAGCAGCACCAGACAGTCCAGGGGTGAGCAGTTCTTC.

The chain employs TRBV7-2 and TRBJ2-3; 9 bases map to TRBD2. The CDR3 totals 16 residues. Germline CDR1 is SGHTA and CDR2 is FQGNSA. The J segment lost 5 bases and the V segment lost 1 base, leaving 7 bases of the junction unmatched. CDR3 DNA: TGTGCCAGCAGCTTAGAAGGCGGGGGGGCAAGAGATACGCAGTATTTT. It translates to CASSLEGGGARDTQYF.

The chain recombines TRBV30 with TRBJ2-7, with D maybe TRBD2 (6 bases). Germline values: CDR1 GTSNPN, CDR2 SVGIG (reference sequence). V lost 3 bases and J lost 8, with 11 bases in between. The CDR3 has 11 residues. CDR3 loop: CAWSRAGQQYF. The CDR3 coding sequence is TGTGCCTGGAGCCGCGCGGGACAGCAGTACTTC.

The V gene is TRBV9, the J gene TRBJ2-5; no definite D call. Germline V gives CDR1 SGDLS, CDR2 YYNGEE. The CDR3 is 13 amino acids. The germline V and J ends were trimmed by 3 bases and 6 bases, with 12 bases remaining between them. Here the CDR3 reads CASSDTPTQTQYF. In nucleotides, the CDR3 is TGTGCCAGCAGCGATACTCCCACTCAGACCCAGTACTTC.

The CDR3 loop reads CASSSLPRTEAFF. CDR3 coding DNA: TGTGCCAGTAGTTCCCTGCCCCGCACTGAAGCTTTCTTT. The V call is TRBV19, the J call TRBJ1-1; D gene uncertain. CDR3 size: 13 residues. V was shortened by 5 bases and J by 4 bases, with 11 bases between the two germline ends. CDR1 is LNHDA and CDR2 is SQIVND in the germline V gene (reference sequence).

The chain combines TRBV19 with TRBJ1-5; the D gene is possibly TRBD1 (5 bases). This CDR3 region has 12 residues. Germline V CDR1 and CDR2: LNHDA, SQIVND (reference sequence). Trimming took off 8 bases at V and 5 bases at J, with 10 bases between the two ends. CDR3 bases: TGTGCCAGTGGCAGGGAACATCAGCCCCAGCATTTT. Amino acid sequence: CASGREHQPQHF.

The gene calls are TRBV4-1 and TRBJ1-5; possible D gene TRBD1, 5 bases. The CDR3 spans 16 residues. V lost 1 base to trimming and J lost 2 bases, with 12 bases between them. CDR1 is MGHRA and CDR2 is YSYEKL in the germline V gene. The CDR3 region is CASSQVLQGGNQPQHF. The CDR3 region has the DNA TGCGCCAGCAGCCAAGTGCTGCAAGGGGGCAATCAGCCCCAGCATTTT.

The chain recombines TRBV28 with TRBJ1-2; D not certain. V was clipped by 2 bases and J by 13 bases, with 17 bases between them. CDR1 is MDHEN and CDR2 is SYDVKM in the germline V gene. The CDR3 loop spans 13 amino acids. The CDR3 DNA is TGTGCCAGCAGTTTAAGTCCAAAGGACTCGTGCACCTTC. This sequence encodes CASSLSPKDSCTF.

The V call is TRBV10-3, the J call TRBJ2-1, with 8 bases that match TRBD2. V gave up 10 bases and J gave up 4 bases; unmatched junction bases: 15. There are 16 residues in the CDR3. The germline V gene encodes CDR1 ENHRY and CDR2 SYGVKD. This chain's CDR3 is CATQSMAGGAYNEQFF. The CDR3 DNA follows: TGTGCCACCCAGTCTATGGCGGGGGGCGCTTACAATGAGCAGTTCTTC.

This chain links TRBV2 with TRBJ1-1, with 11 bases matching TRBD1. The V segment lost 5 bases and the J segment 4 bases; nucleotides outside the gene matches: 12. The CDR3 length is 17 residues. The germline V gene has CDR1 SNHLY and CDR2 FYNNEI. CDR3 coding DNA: TGTGCCAGCAGTCCTCCGGGACAGGGGGTATCCTTCACTGAAGCTTTCTTT. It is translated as CASSPPGQGVSFTEAFF. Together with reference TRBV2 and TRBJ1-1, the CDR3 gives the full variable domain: EPEVTQTPSHQVTQMGQEVILRCVPISNHLYFYWYRQILGQKVEFLVSFYNNEISEKSEIFDDQFSVERPDGSNFTLKIRSTKLEDSAMYFCASSPPGQGVSFTEAFFGQGTRLTVV.

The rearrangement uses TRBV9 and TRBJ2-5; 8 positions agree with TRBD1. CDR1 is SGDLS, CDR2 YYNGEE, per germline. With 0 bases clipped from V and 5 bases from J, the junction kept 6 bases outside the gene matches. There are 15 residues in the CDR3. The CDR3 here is CASSVGQGSVETQYF. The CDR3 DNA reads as TGTGCCAGCAGCGTAGGACAGGGGAGCGTGGAGACCCAGTACTTC.

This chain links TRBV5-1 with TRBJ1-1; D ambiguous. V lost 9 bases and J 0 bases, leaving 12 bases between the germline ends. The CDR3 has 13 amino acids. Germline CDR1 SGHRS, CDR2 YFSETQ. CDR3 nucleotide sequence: TGCGCCACTATGTCCGACATGAACACTGAAGCTTTCTTT. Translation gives CATMSDMNTEAFF.

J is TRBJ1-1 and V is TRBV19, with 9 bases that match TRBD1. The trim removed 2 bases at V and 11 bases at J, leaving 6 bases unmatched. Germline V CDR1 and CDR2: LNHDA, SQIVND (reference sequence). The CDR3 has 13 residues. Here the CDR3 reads CASSIKTGGVAFF. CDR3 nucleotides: TGTGCCAGTAGTATAAAGACAGGGGGTGTTGCTTTCTTT.

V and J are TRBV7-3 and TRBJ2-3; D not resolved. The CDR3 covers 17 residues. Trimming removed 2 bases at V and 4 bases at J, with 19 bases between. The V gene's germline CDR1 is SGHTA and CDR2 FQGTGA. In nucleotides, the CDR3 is TGTGCCAGCAGCTTACGCCCCCGTGGCCGAGGCGCAGATACGCAGTATTTT. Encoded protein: CASSLRPRGRGADTQYF. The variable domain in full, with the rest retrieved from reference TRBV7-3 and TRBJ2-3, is GAGVSQTPSNKVTEKGKYVELRCDPISGHTALYWYRQSLGQGPEFLIYFQGTGAADDSGLPNDRFFAVRPEGSVSTLKIQRTERGDSAVYLCASSLRPRGRGADTQYFGPGTRLTVL.

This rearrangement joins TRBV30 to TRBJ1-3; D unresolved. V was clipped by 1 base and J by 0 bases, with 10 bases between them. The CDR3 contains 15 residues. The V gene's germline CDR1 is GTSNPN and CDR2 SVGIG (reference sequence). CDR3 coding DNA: TGTGCCTGGAGTGGCCAGATTTCCTCTGGAAACACCATATATTTT. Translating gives CAWSGQISSGNTIYF. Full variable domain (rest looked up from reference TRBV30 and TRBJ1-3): SQTIHQWPATLVQPVGSPLSLECTVEGTSNPNLYWYRQAAGRGLQLLFYSVGIGQISSEVPQNLSASRPQDRQFILSSKKLLLSDSGFYLCAWSGQISSGNTIYFGEGSWLTVV.

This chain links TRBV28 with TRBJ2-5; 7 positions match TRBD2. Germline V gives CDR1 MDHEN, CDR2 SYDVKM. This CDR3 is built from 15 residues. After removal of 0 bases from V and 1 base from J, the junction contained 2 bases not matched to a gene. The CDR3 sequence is CASSLWGGVQETQYF. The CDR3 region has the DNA TGTGCCAGCAGTTTATGGGGGGGGGTCCAAGAGACCCAGTACTTC.

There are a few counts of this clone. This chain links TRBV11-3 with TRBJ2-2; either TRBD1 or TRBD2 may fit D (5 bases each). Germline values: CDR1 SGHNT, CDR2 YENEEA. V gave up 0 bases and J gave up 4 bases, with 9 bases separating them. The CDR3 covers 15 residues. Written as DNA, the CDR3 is TGTGCCAGCAGCTTAGAACCGGGGCGCACCGGGGAGCTGTTTTTT. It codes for CASSLEPGRTGELFF.

Here the CDR3 reads CASSSGLGNTEAFF. CDR3 in DNA: TGTGCCAGCAGCTCAGGTTTGGGAAACACTGAAGCTTTCTTT. The chain combines TRBV28 with TRBJ1-1; D not certain. The CDR3 spans 14 residues. V was trimmed by 6 bases and J by 2 bases, leaving 13 bases between them. Germline V CDR1 and CDR2: MDHEN, SYDVKM. The variable domain in full, with the rest retrieved from reference TRBV28 and TRBJ1-1, is DVKVTQSSRYLVKRTGEKVFLECVQDMDHENMFWYRQDPGLGLRLIYFSYDVKMKEKGDIPEGYSVSREKKERFSLILESASTNQTSMYLCASSSGLGNTEAFFGQGTRLTVV.

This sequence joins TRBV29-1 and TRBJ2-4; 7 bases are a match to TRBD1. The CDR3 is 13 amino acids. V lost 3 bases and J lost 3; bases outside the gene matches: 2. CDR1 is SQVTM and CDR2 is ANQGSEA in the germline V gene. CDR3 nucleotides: TGCAGCGTTGAGACAGGGAGCAAAAACATTCAGTACTTC. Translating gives CSVETGSKNIQYF.

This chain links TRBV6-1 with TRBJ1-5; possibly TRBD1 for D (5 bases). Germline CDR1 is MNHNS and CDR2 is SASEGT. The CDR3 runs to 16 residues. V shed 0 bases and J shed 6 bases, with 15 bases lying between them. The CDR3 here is CASSEAGQGVVQPQHF. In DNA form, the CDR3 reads TGTGCCAGCAGTGAAGCGGGGCAAGGGGTTGTTCAGCCCCAGCATTTT.

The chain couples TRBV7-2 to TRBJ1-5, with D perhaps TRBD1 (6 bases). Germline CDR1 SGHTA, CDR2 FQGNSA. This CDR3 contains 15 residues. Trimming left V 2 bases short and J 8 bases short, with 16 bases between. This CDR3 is CASSLLGGGEEPQHF. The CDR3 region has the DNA TGTGCCAGCAGCTTATTAGGGGGGGGTGAGGAGCCCCAGCATTTT.

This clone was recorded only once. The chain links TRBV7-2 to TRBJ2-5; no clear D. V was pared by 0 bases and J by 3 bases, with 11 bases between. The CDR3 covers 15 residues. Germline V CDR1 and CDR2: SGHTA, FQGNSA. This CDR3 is CASSLALPPEETQYF. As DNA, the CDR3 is TGTGCCAGCAGCTTAGCCCTACCACCCGAAGAGACCCAGTACTTC.